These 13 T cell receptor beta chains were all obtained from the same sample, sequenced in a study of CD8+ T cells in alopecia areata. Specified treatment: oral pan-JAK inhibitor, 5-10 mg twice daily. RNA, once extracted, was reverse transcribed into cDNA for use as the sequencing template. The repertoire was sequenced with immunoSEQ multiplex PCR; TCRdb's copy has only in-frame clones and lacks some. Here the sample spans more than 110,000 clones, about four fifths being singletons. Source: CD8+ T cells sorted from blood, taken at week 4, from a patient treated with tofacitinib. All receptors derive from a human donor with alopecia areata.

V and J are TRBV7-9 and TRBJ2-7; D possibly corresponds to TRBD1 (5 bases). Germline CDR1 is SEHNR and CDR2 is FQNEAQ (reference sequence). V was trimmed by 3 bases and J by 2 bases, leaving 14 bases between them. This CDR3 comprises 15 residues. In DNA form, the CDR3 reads TGTGCCAGCAGCTTCGTATCAGGGCATCCCTACGAGCAGTACTTC. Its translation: CASSFVSGHPYEQYF.

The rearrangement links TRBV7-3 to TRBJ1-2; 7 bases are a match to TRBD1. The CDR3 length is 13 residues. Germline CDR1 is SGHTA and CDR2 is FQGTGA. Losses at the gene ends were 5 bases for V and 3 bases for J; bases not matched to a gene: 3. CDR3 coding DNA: TGTGCCAGCAGCCCCGGGACAGACTATGGCTACACCTTC. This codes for CASSPGTDYGYTF.

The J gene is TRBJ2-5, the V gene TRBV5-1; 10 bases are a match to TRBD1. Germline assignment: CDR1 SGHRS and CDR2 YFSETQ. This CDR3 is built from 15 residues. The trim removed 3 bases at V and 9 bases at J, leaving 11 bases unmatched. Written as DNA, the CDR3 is TGCGCCAGCAGCTCGTCCGGGGACAGGGGTCAGGCCCAGTACTTC. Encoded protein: CASSSSGDRGQAQYF.

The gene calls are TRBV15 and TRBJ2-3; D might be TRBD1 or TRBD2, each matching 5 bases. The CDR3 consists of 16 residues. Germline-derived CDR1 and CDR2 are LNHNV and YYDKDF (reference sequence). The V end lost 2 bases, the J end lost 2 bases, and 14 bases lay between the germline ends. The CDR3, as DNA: TGTGCCACCAGCAGACCTGGGACCGCCCTCACAGATACGCAGTATTTT. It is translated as CATSRPGTALTDTQYF.

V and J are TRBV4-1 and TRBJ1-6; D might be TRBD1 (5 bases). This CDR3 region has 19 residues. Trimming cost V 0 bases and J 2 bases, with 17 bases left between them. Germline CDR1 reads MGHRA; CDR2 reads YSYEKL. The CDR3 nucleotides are TGCGCCAGCAGCCAAGAGTTCAGGGAAGACTCCGCCTATAATTCACCCCTCCACTTT. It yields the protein CASSQEFREDSAYNSPLHF.

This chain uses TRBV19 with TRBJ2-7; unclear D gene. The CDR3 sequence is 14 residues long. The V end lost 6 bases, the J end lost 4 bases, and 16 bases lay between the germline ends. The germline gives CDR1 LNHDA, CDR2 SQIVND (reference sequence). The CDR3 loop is CASRAGPPHYEQYF. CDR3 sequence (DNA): TGTGCCAGTAGGGCCGGGCCTCCCCATTACGAGCAGTACTTC.

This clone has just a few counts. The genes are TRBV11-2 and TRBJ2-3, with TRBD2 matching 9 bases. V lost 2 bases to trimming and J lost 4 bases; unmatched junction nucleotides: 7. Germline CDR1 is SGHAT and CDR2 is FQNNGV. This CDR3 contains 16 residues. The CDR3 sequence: CASSLWPSGDPDTQYF. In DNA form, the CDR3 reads TGTGCCAGCAGCTTATGGCCTAGCGGGGACCCAGATACGCAGTATTTT.

This CDR3 reads CSVEDRYSNSYEQYF. In nucleotides, the CDR3 is TGCAGCGTTGAAGATAGATACAGTAACTCCTACGAGCAGTACTTC. The genes are TRBV29-1 and TRBJ2-7; no clear D gene. The CDR3 is 15 amino acids. Germline CDR1 reads SQVTM; CDR2 reads ANQGSEA. Trimming shortened V by 0 bases and J by 0 bases, and 12 bases separated the two germline ends.

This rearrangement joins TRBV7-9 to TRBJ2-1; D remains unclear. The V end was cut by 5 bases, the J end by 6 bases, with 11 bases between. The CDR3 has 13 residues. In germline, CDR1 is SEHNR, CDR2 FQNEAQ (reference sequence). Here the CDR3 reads CASSPIEGNEQFF. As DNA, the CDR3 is TGTGCCAGCAGCCCCATCGAAGGCAATGAGCAGTTCTTC.

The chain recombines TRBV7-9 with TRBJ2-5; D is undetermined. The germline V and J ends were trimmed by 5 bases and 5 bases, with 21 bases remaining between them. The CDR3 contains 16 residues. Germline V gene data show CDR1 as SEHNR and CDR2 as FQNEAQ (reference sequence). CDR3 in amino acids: CASSRLGGRLEETQYF. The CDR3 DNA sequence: TGTGCCAGCAGCCGGTTGGGCGGACGGTTGGAGGAGACCCAGTACTTC.

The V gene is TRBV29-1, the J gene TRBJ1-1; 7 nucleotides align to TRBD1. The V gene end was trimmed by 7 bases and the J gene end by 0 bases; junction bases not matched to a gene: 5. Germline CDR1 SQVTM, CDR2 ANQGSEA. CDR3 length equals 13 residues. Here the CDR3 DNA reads TGCAGCGGCAAACAGGGGTTGAACACTGAAGCTTTCTTT. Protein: CSGKQGLNTEAFF.

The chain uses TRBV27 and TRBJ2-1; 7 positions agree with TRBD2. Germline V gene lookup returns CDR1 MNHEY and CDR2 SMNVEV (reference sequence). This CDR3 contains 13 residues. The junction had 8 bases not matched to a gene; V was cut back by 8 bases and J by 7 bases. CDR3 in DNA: TGTGCCAGCTCCAACGGGGGGAGGAATGAGCAGTTCTTC. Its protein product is CASSNGGRNEQFF.

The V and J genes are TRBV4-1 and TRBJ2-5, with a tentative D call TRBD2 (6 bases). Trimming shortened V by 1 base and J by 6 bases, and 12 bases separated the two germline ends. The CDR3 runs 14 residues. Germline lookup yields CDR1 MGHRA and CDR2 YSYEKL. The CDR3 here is CASSQVDGGKTQYF. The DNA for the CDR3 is TGCGCCAGCAGCCAAGTTGACGGGGGAAAGACCCAGTACTTC.